The rows below give T cell receptor beta chains drawn from one sample of a study of shared clonotypes between healthy human individuals. The repertoire was sequenced with immunoSEQ multiplex PCR; TCRdb's copy has only in-frame clones and lacks some. The table shows about 600,000 clones, with more than 95% occurring only once. Sequencing input: naive CD4+ T cells sorted from blood. These receptors were collected from a woman younger than 45 in good health. CDR3s include the opening cysteine and the closing phenylalanine or tryptophan. Each record gives: clone size, V gene, CDR3 length, CDR3 protein. Size is stated for part of the rows, as once, few or many counts, or as a class when the clone is expanded.

size: NA
V: TRBV7-9
length: 15
CDR3: CASSLRPGLSHEQFF

size: NA
V: TRBV27
length: 15
CDR3: CASSLLALGANVLTF

size: NA
V: TRBV11-1
length: 14
CDR3: CASSPDGMNTEAFF

size: NA
V: TRBV5-1
length: 12
CDR3: CASSIASGSPFF

size: NA
V: TRBV7-9
length: 15
CDR3: CAGRRPELGNTEAFF

size: NA
V: TRBV28
length: 11
CDR3: CASQGFYGYTF

size: NA
V: TRBV9
length: 14
CDR3: CASSELGSPNEQFF

size: NA
V: TRBV10-3
length: 14
CDR3: CAISEGQGAYEQYF

size: once
V: TRBV29-1
length: 13
CDR3: CSVSGTENTEAFF

size: NA
V: TRBV7-2
length: 16
CDR3: CASSLVGAGNNQPQHF

size: NA
V: TRBV5-1
length: 15
CDR3: CASASGSRFIGELFF

size: NA
V: TRBV10-3
length: 13
CDR3: CATGLPGAETQYF

size: once
V: TRBV28
length: 14
CDR3: CASSLNALTGGYTF

size: NA
V: TRBV27
length: 16
CDR3: CASSLVGLAGQETQYF

size: NA
V: TRBV18
length: 15
CDR3: CASSDRTGTDTEAFF

size: NA
V: TRBV6-1
length: 14
CDR3: CASSQLVRAYEQYF

size: NA
V: TRBV6-6
length: 12
CDR3: CASRTGNYGYTF

size: NA
V: TRBV11-2
length: 17
CDR3: CASNRDQSRVSNQPQHF

size: NA
V: TRBV18
length: 16
CDR3: CASSPGTGGTGVTQYF

size: NA
V: TRBV4-1
length: 14
CDR3: CASSRGLAADTQYF

size: NA
V: TRBV15
length: 16
CDR3: CATSRDLAGAFYEQYF

size: NA
V: TRBV28
length: 12
CDR3: CASSRGGYEQYF

size: NA
V: TRBV30
length: 10
CDR3: CAWSRDEQYF